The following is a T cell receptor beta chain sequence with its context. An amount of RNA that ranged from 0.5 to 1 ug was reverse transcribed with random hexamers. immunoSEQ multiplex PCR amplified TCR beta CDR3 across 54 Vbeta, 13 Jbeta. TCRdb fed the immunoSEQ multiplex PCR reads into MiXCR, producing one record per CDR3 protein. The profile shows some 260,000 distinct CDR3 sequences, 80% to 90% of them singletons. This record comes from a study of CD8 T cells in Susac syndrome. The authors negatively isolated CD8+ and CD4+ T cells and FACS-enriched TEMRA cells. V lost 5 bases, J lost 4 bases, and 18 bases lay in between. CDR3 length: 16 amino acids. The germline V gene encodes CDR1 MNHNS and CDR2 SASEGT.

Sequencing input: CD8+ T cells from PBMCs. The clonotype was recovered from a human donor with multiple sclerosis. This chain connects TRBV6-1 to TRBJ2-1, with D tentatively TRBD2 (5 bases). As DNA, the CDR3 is TGTGCCAGCAGTCCGGGATCCATAACGGGGTACAATGAGCAGTTCTTC. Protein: CASSPGSITGYNEQFF.